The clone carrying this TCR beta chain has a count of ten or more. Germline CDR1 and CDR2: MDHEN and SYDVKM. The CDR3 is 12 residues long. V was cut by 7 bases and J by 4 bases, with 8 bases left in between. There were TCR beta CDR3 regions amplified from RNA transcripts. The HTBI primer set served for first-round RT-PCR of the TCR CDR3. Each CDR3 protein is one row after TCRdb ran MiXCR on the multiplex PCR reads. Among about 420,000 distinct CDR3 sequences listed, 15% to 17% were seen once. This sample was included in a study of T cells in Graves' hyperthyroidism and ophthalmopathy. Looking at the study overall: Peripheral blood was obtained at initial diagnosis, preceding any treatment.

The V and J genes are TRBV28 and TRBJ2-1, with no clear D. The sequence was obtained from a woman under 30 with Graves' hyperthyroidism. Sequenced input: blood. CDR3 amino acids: CASTRTYNEQFF. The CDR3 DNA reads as TGTGCCAGCACTCGGACGTACAATGAGCAGTTCTTC.